This passage covers 16 T cell receptor beta chains from one sample sequenced in a study of a mutant IDH1 vaccine in newly diagnosed glioma. Time point indicated: week 47, end of study. Doses of 300 ug of mutant IDH1 20-mer peptide were given with topical imiquimod. Their antigens remain unidentified. Sequencing was performed with immunoSEQ multiplex PCR; in TCRdb, only in-frame clones are kept and a portion is missing. Among approximately 58,000 clones listed, about four fifths were seen once. Source: PBMCs, taken from a glioma patient whose treatment included an IDH1 peptide vaccine. Every receptor here comes from a man aged 25 to 40 with glioma.

This clone has just a few counts. The rearrangement uses TRBV5-6 and TRBJ1-1, with D possibly being TRBD1 (5 bases). The CDR3 extends over 16 amino acids. Between the trimmed V and J ends, which lost 4 bases and 0 bases, there was a span of 16 bases. CDR1 SGHDT and CDR2 YYEEEE come from the germline V gene. As DNA, the CDR3 is TGTGCCAGCAGCCGCAGGGCATGGGGGATGAACACTGAAGCTTTCTTT. The encoded protein is CASSRRAWGMNTEAFF.

This clone was seen a handful of times. The chain links TRBV15 to TRBJ2-6; D is unclear. The CDR3 extends over 15 amino acids. Germline lookup yields CDR1 LNHNV and CDR2 YYDKDF (reference sequence). V was pared by 0 bases and J by 1 base, with 4 bases between. The CDR3 nucleotides read TGTGCCACCAGCAGAGATGGGTCTGGGGCCAACGTCCTGACTTTC. The encoded protein is CATSRDGSGANVLTF.

The chain couples TRBV30 to TRBJ1-4; tentative D call: TRBD1 (5 bases). The CDR3 contains 17 residues. CDR1 and CDR2 (germline): GTSNPN, SVGIG (reference sequence). Trimming cost V 5 bases and J 0 bases, with 19 bases left between them. The CDR3 protein is CAWYPGRSLATNEKLFF. CDR3 nucleotide sequence: TGTGCCTGGTATCCGGGACGTAGCCTTGCAACTAATGAAAAACTGTTTTTT.

The chain recombines TRBV14 with TRBJ1-6; a weak D match, TRBD1 (5 bases). This CDR3 contains 19 residues. V lost 0 bases and J 0 bases, leaving 15 bases between the germline ends. Germline CDR1 and CDR2: SGHDN and FVKESK. This CDR3 reads CASSQDEGPISSYNSPLHF. The CDR3 nucleotides read TGTGCCAGCAGCCAAGATGAGGGGCCGATCAGCTCCTATAATTCACCCCTCCACTTT.

The genes are TRBV14 and TRBJ1-4; TRBD1 agrees at 7 bases. Trimming cost V 0 bases and J 7 bases; bases outside gene matches: 5. Per the germline V gene, CDR1 is SGHDN and CDR2 is FVKESK. CDR3 length: 15 amino acids. The CDR3 is CASSQDGTATEKLFF. DNA of the CDR3: TGTGCCAGCAGCCAAGATGGGACAGCCACTGAAAAACTGTTTTTT.

The chain couples TRBV15 to TRBJ1-3; a possible D gene is TRBD1 (5 bases). The CDR3 contains 15 residues. The germline V gene encodes CDR1 LNHNV and CDR2 YYDKDF (reference sequence). V was clipped by 1 base and J by 2 bases, with 9 bases between them. The CDR3 region is CATSRAGLAGNTIYF. CDR3 sequence (DNA): TGTGCCACCAGCAGAGCAGGGCTGGCTGGAAACACCATATATTTT. Full variable domain (rest looked up from reference TRBV15 and TRBJ1-3): DAMVIQNPRYQVTQFGKPVTLSCSQTLNHNVMYWYQQKSSQAPKLLFHYYDKDFNNEADTPDNFQSRRPNTSFCFLDIRSPGLGDTAMYLCATSRAGLAGNTIYFGEGSWLTVV.

This sequence joins TRBV10-3 and TRBJ1-4, with D perhaps matching TRBD1 (5 bases). The germline V and J ends were trimmed by 2 bases and 8 bases, with 9 bases remaining between them. The germline V gene encodes CDR1 ENHRY and CDR2 SYGVKD. CDR3 length: 13 amino acids. CDR3: CAISEGTDEKLFF. As DNA, the CDR3 is TGTGCCATCAGTGAGGGGACCGACGAAAAACTGTTTTTT.

This clone was seen only a few times. The chain is built from TRBV19 and TRBJ1-4; D is undetermined. Per germline, CDR1 LNHDA and CDR2 SQIVND (reference sequence). CDR3 size: 18 residues. V was trimmed by 4 bases and J by 3 bases, leaving 21 bases between them. This CDR3 is CASSKMTGVKAANEKLFF. The CDR3 DNA reads as TGTGCCAGTAGTAAGATGACTGGGGTGAAGGCAGCTAATGAAAAACTGTTTTTT.

The genes are TRBV9 and TRBJ1-4, with 9 nucleotides matching TRBD1. Germline trimming cut 4 bases from V and 5 bases from J; bases unmatched to any gene: 3. This CDR3 comprises 14 residues. Germline loops: CDR1 SGDLS, CDR2 YYNGEE. The CDR3: CASSLGQGNEKLFF. CDR3 nucleotides: TGTGCCAGCAGCCTTGGACAGGGGAATGAAAAACTGTTTTTT.

CDR3: CASKTGGTDTQYF. The DNA for the CDR3 is TGTGCCAGCAAGACGGGGGGCACAGATACGCAGTATTTT. The gene calls are TRBV7-9 and TRBJ2-3; D is perhaps TRBD2 (6 bases). CDR1 is SEHNR, CDR2 FQNEAQ, per germline (reference sequence). The CDR3 has 13 amino acids. Trimming removed 7 bases from V and 1 base from J, with 9 bases in between.

The chain couples TRBV7-8 to TRBJ2-7; the match to TRBD2 covers 7 bases. Germline assignment: CDR1 SGHVS and CDR2 FQNEAQ. The CDR3 contains 16 residues. V lost 3 bases, J lost 2 bases, and 10 bases stayed unmatched. CDR3 in amino acids: CASSFGRQTITYEQYF. CDR3 coding DNA: TGTGCCAGCAGCTTCGGGAGGCAGACTATTACCTACGAGCAGTACTTC.

V usage is TRBV18 and J usage is TRBJ2-1, with 8 bases fitting TRBD2. Per germline, CDR1 KGHSH and CDR2 LQKENI. This CDR3 comprises 17 residues. The trim removed 0 bases at V and 2 bases at J, leaving 6 bases unmatched. The CDR3 here is CASSPPSGGSTYNEQFF. CDR3 nucleotide sequence: TGTGCCAGCTCACCACCGAGCGGGGGCAGTACCTACAATGAGCAGTTCTTC.

The genes are TRBV5-8 and TRBJ2-5; tentatively, D is TRBD2 (6 bases). CDR1 and CDR2 from the germline V gene are SGHTS and YDEGEE. V was trimmed by 4 bases and J by 0 bases, leaving 16 bases between them. The CDR3 loop spans 16 amino acids. The CDR3 DNA sequence: TGTGCCAGCAGCATGGAGGGCAGGAGACACCAAGAGACCCAGTACTTC. As protein: CASSMEGRRHQETQYF.

The chain uses TRBV5-1 and TRBJ1-2, with D maybe TRBD1 (6 bases). Germline CDR1 is SGHRS and CDR2 is YFSETQ. The V end was cut by 2 bases, the J end by 0 bases, with 20 bases between. The CDR3 covers 18 residues. The CDR3 DNA is TGCGCCAGCAGCTTCGGACAGACCAACACCATAGCTAACTATGGCTACACCTTC. Translating it yields CASSFGQTNTIANYGYTF. Using reference TRBV5-1 and TRBJ1-2 for the parts outside the CDR3, the full variable domain is KAGVTQTPRYLIKTRGQQVTLSCSPISGHRSVSWYQQTPGQGLQFLFEYFSETQRNKGNFPGRFSGRQFSNSRSEMNVSTLELGDSALYLCASSFGQTNTIANYGYTFGSGTRLTVV.

V usage is TRBV6-6 and J usage is TRBJ1-5, with D possibly being TRBD1 (6 bases). Trimming cost V 4 bases and J 6 bases, with 16 bases left between them. Germline lookup yields CDR1 MNHNY and CDR2 SVGAGI (reference sequence). CDR3 size: 15 residues. CDR3 nucleotides: TGTGCCAGCAGTTCCGGGACAAGATCGGGTCAGCCCCAGCATTTT. Translation gives CASSSGTRSGQPQHF.

The rearrangement uses TRBV7-9 and TRBJ1-5; D possibly corresponds to TRBD1 (5 bases). Trimming took off 8 bases at V and 4 bases at J, with 15 bases between the two ends. The length of the CDR3 is 14 residues. Germline assignment: CDR1 SEHNR and CDR2 FQNEAQ (reference sequence). This CDR3 reads CASSLGAVNQPQHF. DNA of the CDR3: TGTGCCAGCTCTCTCGGGGCAGTAAATCAGCCCCAGCATTTT.